The clone carrying this TCR beta chain was detected many times. The sorted Tregs were CD4+CD25+CD127-/low cells. TCRdb recomputed calls from the 5' RACE reads with MiXCR, one row per CDR3 protein. The sample has 50,000 to 70,000 distinct CDR3 sequences; less than 25% are singletons. V lost 1 base and J 4 bases, leaving 8 bases between the germline ends. Germline V gene lookup returns CDR1 MGHDK and CDR2 SYGVNS. CDR3 length: 14 amino acids. The rearrangement links TRBV25-1 to TRBJ1-5, with no clear D. Material for sequencing was tumor-infiltrating Tregs sorted from the breast tumor. The source is a female donor with breast cancer. This CDR3 reads CASSELKVNQPQHF. The CDR3 DNA follows: TGTGCCAGCAGTGAATTGAAAGTTAATCAGCCCCAGCATTTT.